This T cell receptor beta chain was sequenced for a study of early T cells in non-severe SARS-CoV-2 infection. In TCRdb, the 5' RACE reads were re-called with MiXCR into one record per CDR3 protein. This repertoire shows roughly 120,000 distinct CDR3 sequences, under 15% found once; its top ten account for about a fifth. Trimming removed 6 bases from V and 9 bases from J, with 15 bases in between. Germline V lookup: CDR1 LGHDT, CDR2 YNNKEL (reference sequence). The CDR3 extends over 13 amino acids. This clonotype was counted between two and nine times. This rearrangement joins TRBV3-1 to TRBJ1-5; no reliable D call. The receptor comes from an adult who was a healthcare worker with PCR-confirmed SARS-CoV-2 infection or an uninfected control (not recorded which). What was sequenced was whole blood. This CDR3 reads CASSLGRRGPQHF. CDR3 sequence (DNA): TGTGCCAGCAGTCTTGGACGGCGAGGGCCCCAGCATTTT. Filled out from reference TRBV3-1 and TRBJ1-5, the complete variable domain reads DTAVSQTPKYLVTQMGNDKSIKCEQNLGHDTMYWYKQDSKKFLKIMFSYNNKELIINETVPNRFSPKSPDKAHLNLHINSLELGDSAVYFCASSLGRRGPQHFGDGTRLSIL.